This T cell receptor beta chain was documented in a study of OX40 agonist ivuxolimab in advanced cancers. J was trimmed by 2 bases and V by 7 bases; bases with no gene match: 10. This CDR3 is 15 amino acids long. The germline V gene has CDR1 MDHEN and CDR2 SYDVKM. The table lists this clone with a count of one. Assay used: immunoSEQ multiplex PCR; TCRdb lists only in-frame clones, some missing. The table records about 83,000 clones, 65% to 90% of them present only once. The chain joins TRBV28 to TRBJ2-7, with TRBD1 identical over 8 bases. Sequencing used CD4+ or CD8+ T cells sorted from blood, obtained in a trial of the OX40 agonist ivuxolimab. This sequence originates from an adult with an advanced solid tumor such as melanoma, head and neck, liver or kidney cancer. CDR3 in amino acids: CASTGDRRGPYEQYF. The CDR3 nucleotides read TGTGCCAGCACCGGGGACAGGAGGGGGCCCTACGAGCAGTACTTC.